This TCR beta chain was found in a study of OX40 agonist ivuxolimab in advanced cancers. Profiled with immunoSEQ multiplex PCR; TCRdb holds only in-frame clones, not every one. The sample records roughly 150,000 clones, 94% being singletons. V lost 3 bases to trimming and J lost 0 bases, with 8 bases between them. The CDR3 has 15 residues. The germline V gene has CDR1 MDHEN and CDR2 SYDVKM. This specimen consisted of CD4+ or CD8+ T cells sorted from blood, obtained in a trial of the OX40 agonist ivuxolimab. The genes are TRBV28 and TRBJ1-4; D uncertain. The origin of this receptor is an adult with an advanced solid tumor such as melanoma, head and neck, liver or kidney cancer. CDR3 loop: CASSLGGPTNEKLFF. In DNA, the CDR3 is TGTGCCAGCAGTTTGGGAGGCCCAACTAATGAAAAACTGTTTTTT.